The sequence of this T cell receptor (beta chain) was determined in a study of blood T cell repertoires in COVID-19. Study as a whole: Whether acute or convalescent, the COVID-19 samples came from the United States, Italy and Spain. The analysed material was cDNA or gDNA that came from T cells, B-cell-depleted T cells, or PBMCs.

Germline assignment: CDR1 DFQATT and CDR2 SNEGSKA (reference sequence). Trimming cost V 5 bases and J 4 bases, with 8 bases left between them. The CDR3 has 11 residues. Note on this clone: Other DNA sequences from this sample encode an identical CDR3 as well.

Clones were sequenced by immunoSEQ multiplex PCR, and TCRdb holds only the in-frame ones, with some missing. The table records about 190,000 clones, about three quarters of them present only once. The sequence was obtained from a woman of 80 years or more with active or convalescent COVID-19. The sample consisted of peripheral blood. The chain combines TRBV20-1 with TRBJ1-2, with a possible D match to TRBD1 (5 bases). The CDR3 bases are TGCAGTGCTGGGGGGGGCTATGGCTACACCTTC. It translates to CSAGGGYGYTF.